This entry describes one TCR beta chain. This clone has only a few counts. Its antigen is still unknown. No base qualities exist here, and no much larger clone lies one base off it. None of the patients had been given any treatment before thyroid surgery. The study retrospectively analysed patient clinical samples collected from about 2012 to 2018 using T-cell receptor beta sequencing. The sample is drawn from a study of metastatic and nonmetastatic thyroid tumors (dated by TCRdb to the early 2020s). Study-wide context: The researchers compared repertoires between peripheral blood samples and tumor or nodule tissue samples from patients with malignant or benign thyroid disease.

On the study overall, not on this receptor specifically: In both blood and tumor samples, malignant tumors were reported to have significantly higher TCR beta diversity than benign nodules.

The protocol used for the library was PCR. Instrument used: Illumina HiSeq 4000. The TCR beta-chain CDR3 region of each patient was profiled by high-throughput sequencing. The study's processing was this. Drawing on CDR3 differences between clinicopathological groups, the researchers built a classifier meant to tell apart patients with distant-metastatic papillary thyroid cancer. The Shannon index was used to measure repertoire diversity, and the Morisita-Horn index was used to measure how similar tumor and blood repertoires were. In-frame beta chains were kept once TCRdb had trimmed the public reads at Q25 with fastp and called clones with MiXCR. TCRdb assigned the V and J calls; the authors' analysis was not used. The table for this sample lists about 69,000 clones; approximately 14% of them were counted only once. About 7% of the sample is taken by the ten largest. Per the germline V gene (reference sequence), MNHEY is the CDR1 and SMNVEV is the CDR2. Between the V and J ends, shortened by 5 bases and 1 base respectively, the junction contains 18 bases. Spanning cysteine to phenylalanine, the CDR3 consists of 16 amino acids. Only the CDR3 region is kept as DNA, spanning 48 bases read in frame from base 1.

The sequence joins TRBV27 to TRBJ2-7; the D gene could be either TRBD1 or TRBD2, each agreeing at 5 bases. Sequencing was carried out using blood. The receptor's source is a male donor with papillary thyroid cancer or a benign thyroid nodule (not recorded which). Some clones in this sample may be carry-over from other donors' samples. The DNA reads TGTGCCAGCAGTATGAACACCGGGACGGAATCCTACGAGCAGTACTTC. Translated, this gives CASSMNTGTESYEQYF.